These T cell receptor beta chains were read from a single sample in a study of cytotoxic CD8 clonotypes in ibrutinib-treated CLL. Clones were sequenced by immunoSEQ multiplex PCR, and TCRdb holds only the in-frame ones, with some missing. Here the sample spans some 12,000 clones, 79% being singletons. The starting material was PBMCs, obtained at disease progression, from a patient treated with ibrutinib. The receptors were gathered from a human donor with chronic lymphocytic leukemia. Each CDR3 is given with its conserved first and last residue. The D gene is left open where the match is weak. Not every row has a clone size; where given, it reads once, few, many or a size class.

TRBV11-2	TRBD2	.	TRBJ2-5	TGTGCCAGCAGCCCACTAGCGGGAGGGCCAGAGACCCAGTACTTC	CASSPLAGGPETQYF
TRBV7-6	.	.	TRBJ2-1	TGTGCCAGCAGCTTAGCGCCTGGAACAGGGACTCTTGTTGATGAGCAGTTCTTC	CASSLAPGTGTLVDEQFF
TRBV7-3	TRBD1	.	TRBJ2-7	TGTGCCAGCAGCTTAAATCCGGGACAGGGGGAGGTGCAGTACTTC	CASSLNPGQGEVQYF
TRBV7-9	.	.	TRBJ2-1	TGTGCCAGCAGCTTCAACCAGGTCTATGAGCAGTTCTTC	CASSFNQVYEQFF
TRBV13	TRBD2	.	TRBJ2-3	TGTGCCAGCAACCGCCCCGGGGGGAGCACAGATACGCAGTATTTT	CASNRPGGSTDTQYF
TRBV28	.	.	TRBJ1-2	TGTGCCAGCGGTAGGCTCCCGGGCTACACCTTC	CASGRLPGYTF
TRBV6-1	.	.	TRBJ2-7	TGTGCCAGCACCCGGGACCGAGCTAAAGTTTCCGAGCAGTACTTC	CASTRDRAKVSEQYF
TRBV5-1	TRBD1	.	TRBJ1-4	TGCGCCAGCAGGGACAGGGAGGGTGAAAAACTGTTTTTT	CASRDREGEKLFF
TRBV5-6	TRBD1	.	TRBJ2-7	TGTGCCAGCAGCTTGGGTGCCGGGACAGGGTCCTCCGAGCAGTACTTC	CASSLGAGTGSSEQYF
TRBV6-1	.	.	TRBJ2-7	TGTGCCAGCAGTGAACCAGTCGAGCAGTACTTC	CASSEPVEQYF
TRBV7-8	.	.	TRBJ2-3	TGTGCCAGCAGCTTATCTGGGGCGGCCGGGCAGTATTTT	CASSLSGAAGQYF
TRBV29-1	.	.	TRBJ2-2	TGCAGTGTGAACACCGGGGAGCTGTTTTTT	CSVNTGELFF
TRBV7-8	.	.	TRBJ1-1	TGTGCCAGCAGCCTCAGAGGGCAGATTAACACTGAAGCTTTCTTT	CASSLRGQINTEAFF
TRBV5-1	.	.	TRBJ2-7	TGCGCCAGCAGCTCGAGACAGAAAACTAAGACCTACGAGCAGTACTTC	CASSSRQKTKTYEQYF
TRBV5-1	.	.	TRBJ2-7	TGCGCCAGCAGCATGCAGGGCCAAACCTACGAGCAGTACTTC	CASSMQGQTYEQYF
TRBV7-8	.	.	TRBJ2-2	TGTGCCAGCAGCTTAGTCGGGGGTTTGGCAAGGGAGCTGTTTTTT	CASSLVGGLARELFF
TRBV18	TRBD1	.	TRBJ1-4	TGTGCCAGCCCCCACAGGGGCCCTTTGAATCGTGAAAAACTGTTTTTT	CASPHRGPLNREKLFF
TRBV18	.	.	TRBJ2-1	TGTGCCAGCTCACCACGGGTCGGGGGTTCCTACAATGAGCAGTTCTTC	CASSPRVGGSYNEQFF
TRBV18	.	once	TRBJ2-7	TGTGCCAGCTCACCTGGCTTATCACTTACCTACGAGCAGTACTTC	CASSPGLSLTYEQYF
TRBV7-6	TRBD1	.	TRBJ2-7	TGTGCCAGCAGCTTAGACGACAGGGGGCTCTACGAGCAGTACTTC	CASSLDDRGLYEQYF
TRBV2	TRBD1	.	TRBJ1-2	TGTGCCAGCAGATTCGACAGGGTTGGTGGCTACACCTTC	CASRFDRVGGYTF
TRBV16	.	large	TRBJ1-3	TGTGCCAGCAGCCAGGGGCGGGACGACTCTGGAAACACCATATATTTT	CASSQGRDDSGNTIYF
TRBV5-5	.	once	TRBJ2-1	TGTGCCAGCAGTCCCCCCGGGGACACTAGCTCCTACAATGAGCAGTTCTTC	CASSPPGDTSSYNEQFF
TRBV6-5	.	.	TRBJ1-4	TGTGCCAGCAGTTACTCGACACAGGCAACTAATGAAAAACTGTTTTTT	CASSYSTQATNEKLFF
TRBV5-1	TRBD1	.	TRBJ2-2	TGCGCCAGCAGCTTGAGGCATAGGTCGGGACAGCTGAACACCGGGGAGCTGTTTTTT	CASSLRHRSGQLNTGELFF